This is a list of T cell receptor beta chains from one sample in a study of blood T cell repertoires in COVID-19. Profiled with immunoSEQ multiplex PCR; TCRdb holds only in-frame clones, not every one. The profile shows around 260,000 clones, 83% of them singletons. Sequenced material: peripheral blood. The receptors were sampled from a woman between 50 and 59 years old who had recovered from COVID-19. The CDR3 runs from the conserved cysteine through the conserved F or W. The order of the fields is CDR3 DNA, CDR3 protein, V gene, CDR3 length, J gene, D gene, clone size. The D gene is left open where the match is weak. Clone size is stated in some rows and not others, as once, few, many or a class when expanded.

CDR3nt: TGCGCCAGCAGTCAACAGGGAATAGGGCTTGGAGAAAAACTGTTTTTT; CDR3aa: CASSQQGIGLGEKLFF; v_gene: TRBV5-1; len: 16; j_gene: TRBJ1-4; d_gene: -; abundance: -
CDR3nt: TGTGCCAGCAGCCTCACAGGCGGTGAGCTGGGTTTTGACTATGGCTACACCTTC; CDR3aa: CASSLTGGELGFDYGYTF; v_gene: TRBV7-7; len: 18; j_gene: TRBJ1-2; d_gene: -; abundance: -
CDR3nt: TGTGCCAGCACTAGCTGGGGGGGCGGGGGCAATCAGCCCCAGCATTTT; CDR3aa: CASTSWGGGGNQPQHF; v_gene: TRBV28; len: 16; j_gene: TRBJ1-5; d_gene: -; abundance: -
CDR3nt: TGTGCCAGCAGCACTCGACAGGGGCCCTACGAGCAGTACTTC; CDR3aa: CASSTRQGPYEQYF; v_gene: TRBV7-2; len: 14; j_gene: TRBJ2-7; d_gene: TRBD1; abundance: -
CDR3nt: TGTGCCAGCAGCTTAGTCGGGACAGGCGAGCAGTACTTC; CDR3aa: CASSLVGTGEQYF; v_gene: TRBV7-3; len: 13; j_gene: TRBJ2-7; d_gene: TRBD1; abundance: -
CDR3nt: TGTGCCAGCAGTCAAACAGGGGGCAGGCGGGAAGCTTTCTTT; CDR3aa: CASSQTGGRREAFF; v_gene: TRBV28; len: 14; j_gene: TRBJ1-1; d_gene: TRBD1; abundance: -
CDR3nt: TGTGCCAGCAGCGCTACGGGACAGGGGTCGATCTTGAACACTGAAGCTTTCTTT; CDR3aa: CASSATGQGSILNTEAFF; v_gene: TRBV7-9; len: 18; j_gene: TRBJ1-1; d_gene: TRBD1; abundance: many
CDR3nt: TGTGCCAGCAGCGTAAGCGGGGTGGGCACCGGGGAGCTGTTTTTT; CDR3aa: CASSVSGVGTGELFF; v_gene: TRBV9; len: 15; j_gene: TRBJ2-2; d_gene: TRBD2; abundance: few
CDR3nt: TGTGCCAGCAGCCAGGGACTAGGTATCGATACGCAGTATTTT; CDR3aa: CASSQGLGIDTQYF; v_gene: TRBV3-1/TRBV3-2; len: 14; j_gene: TRBJ2-3; d_gene: TRBD2; abundance: -
CDR3nt: TGCGCCAGCAGCCCTGGGACAGAGCAAACTAATGAAAAACTGTTTTTT; CDR3aa: CASSPGTEQTNEKLFF; v_gene: TRBV5-1; len: 16; j_gene: TRBJ1-4; d_gene: TRBD1; abundance: -
CDR3nt: TGTGCCAGCAGCCAAGTCGCTAGCGGGGGTGATGAGCAGTTCTTC; CDR3aa: CASSQVASGGDEQFF; v_gene: TRBV4-2; len: 15; j_gene: TRBJ2-1; d_gene: TRBD2; abundance: -
CDR3nt: TGTGCCAGCAGCTTGGGAGGTGGGACAGGGGCGGGCTACGAGCAGTACTTC; CDR3aa: CASSLGGGTGAGYEQYF; v_gene: TRBV5-4; len: 17; j_gene: TRBJ2-7; d_gene: TRBD1; abundance: -
CDR3nt: TGCGCCAGCAGATTGGGACTAACTCAAGAGACCCAGTACTTC; CDR3aa: CASRLGLTQETQYF; v_gene: TRBV5-1; len: 14; j_gene: TRBJ2-5; d_gene: TRBD2; abundance: few
CDR3nt: TGTGCCAGCAACGACAGGGGGCGCTTACTTCTTTCCTATGGCTACACCTTC; CDR3aa: CASNDRGRLLLSYGYTF; v_gene: TRBV28; len: 17; j_gene: TRBJ1-2; d_gene: TRBD1; abundance: -
CDR3nt: TGTGCCAGCAGTAACGAACAGGGGGCAGGATATGGCTACACCTTC; CDR3aa: CASSNEQGAGYGYTF; v_gene: TRBV6-4; len: 15; j_gene: TRBJ1-2; d_gene: TRBD1; abundance: -
CDR3nt: TGTGCCAGCCCGGGACTAGCGGAGACAGAGACCCAGTACTTC; CDR3aa: CASPGLAETETQYF; v_gene: TRBV2; len: 14; j_gene: TRBJ2-5; d_gene: TRBD2; abundance: many
CDR3nt: TGTGCCAGCAGTTTAGACATTGCGGAAAAACTGTTTTTT; CDR3aa: CASSLDIAEKLFF; v_gene: TRBV28; len: 13; j_gene: TRBJ1-4; d_gene: -; abundance: -
CDR3nt: TGTGCCAGCAGTCCGCCTACCCAGGGCATACGGAGCAATCAGCCCCAGCATTTT; CDR3aa: CASSPPTQGIRSNQPQHF; v_gene: TRBV28; len: 18; j_gene: TRBJ1-5; d_gene: -; abundance: -
CDR3nt: TGTGCCACCAGTGATTCGGCGGCGGGAAACTATGGCTACACCTTC; CDR3aa: CATSDSAAGNYGYTF; v_gene: TRBV24-1; len: 15; j_gene: TRBJ1-2; d_gene: -; abundance: -
CDR3nt: TGTGCCAGCAGTACAGGGGGCGCGCGGGGCTACACCTTC; CDR3aa: CASSTGGARGYTF; v_gene: TRBV12-3/TRBV12-4; len: 13; j_gene: TRBJ1-2; d_gene: TRBD1; abundance: -
CDR3nt: TGTGCCAGCAGCGTAGGGGGGGGCTCCGAGCAGTACTTC; CDR3aa: CASSVGGGSEQYF; v_gene: TRBV9; len: 13; j_gene: TRBJ2-7; d_gene: -; abundance: -
CDR3nt: TGCGCCAGCAGTGAGTCAGGCGGGAGTTCCTACAATGAGCAGTTCTTC; CDR3aa: CASSESGGSSYNEQFF; v_gene: TRBV10-2; len: 16; j_gene: TRBJ2-1; d_gene: TRBD2; abundance: -
CDR3nt: TGTGCCAGCAGCCCCTCTGCTAGCGCAACGAACACCGGGGAGCTGTTTTTT; CDR3aa: CASSPSASATNTGELFF; v_gene: TRBV4-2; len: 17; j_gene: TRBJ2-2; d_gene: -; abundance: few
CDR3nt: TGTGCCAGTAGTACCGGGACAGGGATGTCCGGGGAGCTGTTTTTT; CDR3aa: CASSTGTGMSGELFF; v_gene: TRBV19; len: 15; j_gene: TRBJ2-2; d_gene: TRBD1; abundance: -
CDR3nt: TGTGCCAGCAGCATTAGCGGGGGCGCCGACACCGGGGAGCTGTTTTTT; CDR3aa: CASSISGGADTGELFF; v_gene: TRBV7-2; len: 16; j_gene: TRBJ2-2; d_gene: TRBD2; abundance: -
CDR3nt: TGTGCCAGCAGTGGGGACAGACCCTTGCCCCTCCACTTT; CDR3aa: CASSGDRPLPLHF; v_gene: TRBV2; len: 13; j_gene: TRBJ1-6; d_gene: TRBD1; abundance: -
CDR3nt: TGCAGCGTTGAAGATCTTGACAGGGGATACTACGAGCAGTACTTC; CDR3aa: CSVEDLDRGYYEQYF; v_gene: TRBV29-1; len: 15; j_gene: TRBJ2-7; d_gene: TRBD1; abundance: -
CDR3nt: TGTGCCAGCAGCCAAGAGGTTGTTAGGTGGTCTAGCGGGAGAATGGCAGATACGCAGTATTTT; CDR3aa: CASSQEVVRWSSGRMADTQYF; v_gene: TRBV3-1/TRBV3-2; len: 21; j_gene: TRBJ2-3; d_gene: TRBD2; abundance: -
CDR3nt: TGCGCCAGCAGATGGGACAGGGCTCCTCTAGGCTACACCTTC; CDR3aa: CASRWDRAPLGYTF; v_gene: TRBV5-1; len: 14; j_gene: TRBJ1-2; d_gene: TRBD1; abundance: many
CDR3nt: TGTGCCAGCAGCAGGACAGCGGGATCTCACGAGCAGTACTTC; CDR3aa: CASSRTAGSHEQYF; v_gene: TRBV21-1; len: 14; j_gene: TRBJ2-7; d_gene: -; abundance: -
CDR3nt: TGTGCCAGCAGCCCGCTACAGGGTTCCTACAATGAGCAGTTCTTC; CDR3aa: CASSPLQGSYNEQFF; v_gene: TRBV7-2; len: 15; j_gene: TRBJ2-1; d_gene: -; abundance: -
CDR3nt: TGTGCCAGCAGTGCAACTAGCGGATATAGCACAGATACGCAGTATTTT; CDR3aa: CASSATSGYSTDTQYF; v_gene: TRBV28; len: 16; j_gene: TRBJ2-3; d_gene: TRBD2; abundance: -
CDR3nt: TGTGCCAGCAGTTCCGGGACAGGGGACGAGCAGTACTTC; CDR3aa: CASSSGTGDEQYF; v_gene: TRBV28; len: 13; j_gene: TRBJ2-7; d_gene: TRBD1; abundance: -
CDR3nt: TGTGCCAGCAGTTTTCAGGGGCCCCCTGAGCTCTATGGCTACACCTTC; CDR3aa: CASSFQGPPELYGYTF; v_gene: TRBV28; len: 16; j_gene: TRBJ1-2; d_gene: -; abundance: -
CDR3nt: TGCGCCAGCAGCACCGGGCGGGGGAGTTGGACTGAAGCTTTCTTT; CDR3aa: CASSTGRGSWTEAFF; v_gene: TRBV10-2; len: 15; j_gene: TRBJ1-1; d_gene: -; abundance: -
CDR3nt: TGTGCCAGCGGGACTCTAGGCTCCTACAATGAGCAGTTCTTC; CDR3aa: CASGTLGSYNEQFF; v_gene: TRBV6-5; len: 14; j_gene: TRBJ2-1; d_gene: -; abundance: -
CDR3nt: TGTGCCAGCAGGGACAGTTCTAATTCACCCCTCCACTTT; CDR3aa: CASRDSSNSPLHF; v_gene: TRBV28; len: 13; j_gene: TRBJ1-6; d_gene: -; abundance: -
CDR3nt: TGTGCCAGCAGTCCCGGGACAGTAACAAACTATGGCTACACCTTC; CDR3aa: CASSPGTVTNYGYTF; v_gene: TRBV6-5; len: 15; j_gene: TRBJ1-2; d_gene: TRBD1; abundance: -
CDR3nt: TGCGCCAGCAGCACCGGTGGGACTAGCGGATACGAGCAGTACTTC; CDR3aa: CASSTGGTSGYEQYF; v_gene: TRBV5-1; len: 15; j_gene: TRBJ2-7; d_gene: TRBD2; abundance: -
CDR3nt: TGTGCCAGCAGTGAAGCCTTTGACGGGGGGTTCTATGGCTACACCTTC; CDR3aa: CASSEAFDGGFYGYTF; v_gene: TRBV2; len: 16; j_gene: TRBJ1-2; d_gene: -; abundance: -
CDR3nt: TGTGCCAGCAGTACCAGGGTATCCTATGGCTACACCTTC; CDR3aa: CASSTRVSYGYTF; v_gene: TRBV3-1/TRBV3-2; len: 13; j_gene: TRBJ1-2; d_gene: -; abundance: once
CDR3nt: TGTGCCAGCAGCTTAGGTCGGGGTGAAAAACTGTTTTTT; CDR3aa: CASSLGRGEKLFF; v_gene: TRBV7-8; len: 13; j_gene: TRBJ1-4; d_gene: -; abundance: -
CDR3nt: TGTGCCAGCCTTACGGTCTTATGCGGGAACATTCAGTACTTC; CDR3aa: CASLTVLCGNIQYF; v_gene: TRBV3-1/TRBV3-2; len: 14; j_gene: TRBJ2-4; d_gene: -; abundance: -
CDR3nt: TGTGCCAGCAGCCCGGGGGACCGCGGTTTGGAGACCCAGTACTTC; CDR3aa: CASSPGDRGLETQYF; v_gene: TRBV9; len: 15; j_gene: TRBJ2-5; d_gene: -; abundance: -
CDR3nt: TGTGCCAGCAGTACGGACAGGAGCTCTGGAAACACCATATATTTT; CDR3aa: CASSTDRSSGNTIYF; v_gene: TRBV6-2/TRBV6-3; len: 15; j_gene: TRBJ1-3; d_gene: TRBD1; abundance: once
CDR3nt: TGTGCCAGCTCACCCGTTGTCGGGAGGTCTAGCAATGAGCAGTTCTTC; CDR3aa: CASSPVVGRSSNEQFF; v_gene: TRBV18; len: 16; j_gene: TRBJ2-1; d_gene: TRBD2; abundance: -
CDR3nt: TGCGCCAGCAGTCAATCGAGTAGCGGGAGTACGGGGTCCTACGAGCAGTACTTC; CDR3aa: CASSQSSSGSTGSYEQYF; v_gene: TRBV23-1; len: 18; j_gene: TRBJ2-7; d_gene: TRBD2; abundance: -
CDR3nt: TGCGCCAGCAGCTTGAGACAGAGGAACACTGAAGCTTTCTTT; CDR3aa: CASSLRQRNTEAFF; v_gene: TRBV5-1; len: 14; j_gene: TRBJ1-1; d_gene: -; abundance: -
CDR3nt: TGTGCCAGCAGCACAGACAGGGGGTCGTCGAATGAGCAGTTCTTC; CDR3aa: CASSTDRGSSNEQFF; v_gene: TRBV7-7; len: 15; j_gene: TRBJ2-1; d_gene: TRBD1; abundance: -
CDR3nt: TGTGCCAGCAGATCCGCGGGAGGGGCACAAGAGACCCAGTACTTC; CDR3aa: CASRSAGGAQETQYF; v_gene: TRBV28; len: 15; j_gene: TRBJ2-5; d_gene: TRBD2; abundance: -
CDR3nt: TGTGCCAGCAGCAAGGGACAGGGGGCAGTTCGGATACAAGAGACCCAGTACTTC; CDR3aa: CASSKGQGAVRIQETQYF; v_gene: TRBV5-6; len: 18; j_gene: TRBJ2-5; d_gene: TRBD1; abundance: -
CDR3nt: TGTGCCAGTAGTATCCAGGGAGGAGACTCACCCCTCCACTTT; CDR3aa: CASSIQGGDSPLHF; v_gene: TRBV19; len: 14; j_gene: TRBJ1-6; d_gene: -; abundance: -
CDR3nt: TGTGCCACCAGTGACCCTCTAGCGGAGGGGCAAGAGACCCAGTACTTC; CDR3aa: CATSDPLAEGQETQYF; v_gene: TRBV24-1; len: 16; j_gene: TRBJ2-5; d_gene: TRBD2; abundance: -
CDR3nt: TGTGCCAGCAGTTACATCGGGACTACCTACAATGAGCAGTTCTTC; CDR3aa: CASSYIGTTYNEQFF; v_gene: TRBV6-5; len: 15; j_gene: TRBJ2-1; d_gene: TRBD2; abundance: -
CDR3nt: TGTGCCTTGAACAGGGGAACCGATGGCTACACCTTC; CDR3aa: CALNRGTDGYTF; v_gene: TRBV30; len: 12; j_gene: TRBJ1-2; d_gene: TRBD1; abundance: -
CDR3nt: TGCGCCAGCAGCCGGGACAGGCTCTACGAGCAGTACTTC; CDR3aa: CASSRDRLYEQYF; v_gene: TRBV5-1; len: 13; j_gene: TRBJ2-7; d_gene: TRBD1; abundance: -
CDR3nt: TGTGCCAGCAGGGCGGGACCTCCATATCAGCCCCAGCATTTT; CDR3aa: CASRAGPPYQPQHF; v_gene: TRBV28; len: 14; j_gene: TRBJ1-5; d_gene: -; abundance: few
CDR3nt: TGTGCCAGCAGTTACGGGCCAGGGTCTACCTACGAGCAGTACTTC; CDR3aa: CASSYGPGSTYEQYF; v_gene: TRBV6-5; len: 15; j_gene: TRBJ2-7; d_gene: -; abundance: -
CDR3nt: TGTGCCAGCAGTTCCCGGACAGGGAATGGCTACACCTTC; CDR3aa: CASSSRTGNGYTF; v_gene: TRBV12-3/TRBV12-4; len: 13; j_gene: TRBJ1-2; d_gene: TRBD1; abundance: -
CDR3nt: TGTGCCAGCAGCTTGCTAGGCGGGCCGTACAATGAGCAGTTCTTC; CDR3aa: CASSLLGGPYNEQFF; v_gene: TRBV5-5; len: 15; j_gene: TRBJ2-1; d_gene: -; abundance: -